The source of this T cell receptor (beta chain) is a study of cytomegalovirus exposure and HLA in healthy donors. PCR amplification relied on 60 Vbeta primers (plus 13 Jbeta primers). This table comes from immunoSEQ multiplex PCR, and its TCRdb copy is limited to in-frame clones, with some not included. The table includes 150,000 or so clones, roughly 77% detected once. CDR1 and CDR2 from the germline V gene are GTSNPN and SVGIG (reference sequence). V shed 2 bases and J 6 bases; nucleotides not matched to a gene: 10. The CDR3 has 15 residues. The clonotype originates from a woman in her fifties or sixties in good health and CMV-seropositive. The material sequenced was PBMCs. The chain carries TRBV30 and TRBJ1-3; TRBD1 matches 7 bases. The CDR3 DNA is TGTGCCTGGAGTTGGACAGGCGCACTTCAAAACACCATATATTTT. It yields the protein CAWSWTGALQNTIYF.